Included here is one TCR beta chain sequence, with context. The antigen is not known. This entry comes from a study of blood T cells in healthy people across ages. Points from the study as a whole: Comparison with aged donors showed that long-lived donors had more naive CD4+ cells and higher diversity.

In terms of origin and age, donors were healthy Caucasian individuals from Russia aged about 6 to 90. The authors ran a second PCR of roughly 6 to 12 cycles using a sample-barcoded 5' primer and a J-beta primer mix. TCRdb independently ran MiXCR on the 5' RACE reads; one entry per CDR3 protein. This sample has 1.2 million to 1.5 million distinct CDR3 sequences; roughly 64% occur once, and the top ten carry roughly 7%. Looked up from germline, CDR1 is MNHEY and CDR2 is SMNVEV (reference sequence). This CDR3 comprises 16 residues. The sequenced material came from blood. The genes are TRBV27 and TRBJ2-5; D may be TRBD1 or TRBD2 (5 bases each). The J call may be wrong; the DNA end is better matched by TRBJ2-7. This TCR was recovered from a man between 18 and 29 years old in good health. In DNA form, the CDR3 reads TGTGCCAGCAGTTCCCAACCGGGACCCACTCTCTACGAGCAGTACTTC. Its translation is CASSSQPGPTLYEQYF.